This T cell receptor beta chain was retrieved from a study of blood T cell repertoires in COVID-19. Whole-study context: Both acute and convalescent COVID-19 samples were obtained from the United States, Italy and Spain. In each case, the material was cDNA or gDNA derived from T cells, B-cell-depleted T cells, or PBMCs.

In the study's own analysis: The assay estimated nucleated cells by amplifying reference gene primers. Data came from immunoSEQ multiplex PCR; TCRdb stores just in-frame clones and leaves some out. Clone size and the V and J calls come from that table; the DNA yielded D and trimming. This sample yields 200,000 to 250,000 clones, of which 84% are seen a single time; about 7.3% belongs to the top ten. The germline V gene has CDR1 SNHLY and CDR2 FYNNEI. CDR3 length: 14 residues. Trimming removed 5 bases from V and 8 bases from J; junction bases left unmatched: 6. Material for sequencing was peripheral blood. The chain recombines TRBV2 with TRBJ1-4, with 9 bases identical to TRBD1. The receptor comes from a woman aged 50 to 60 with active or convalescent COVID-19. In DNA, the CDR3 is TGTGCCAGCAGTCCGACAGGGGGATTAGAAAAACTGTTTTTT. This codes for CASSPTGGLEKLFF.